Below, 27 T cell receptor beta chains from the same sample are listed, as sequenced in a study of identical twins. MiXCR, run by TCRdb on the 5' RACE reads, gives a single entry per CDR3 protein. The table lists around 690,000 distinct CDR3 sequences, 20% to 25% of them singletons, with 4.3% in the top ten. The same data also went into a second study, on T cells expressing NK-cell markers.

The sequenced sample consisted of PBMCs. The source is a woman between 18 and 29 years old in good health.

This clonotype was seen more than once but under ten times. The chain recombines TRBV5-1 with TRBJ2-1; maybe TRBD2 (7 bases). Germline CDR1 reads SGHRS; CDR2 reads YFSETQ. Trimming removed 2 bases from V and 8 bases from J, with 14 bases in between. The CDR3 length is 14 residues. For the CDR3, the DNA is TGCGCCAGCAGCTTCCCCGGGGGGCGGGATGAGCAGTTCTTC. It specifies CASSFPGGRDEQFF.

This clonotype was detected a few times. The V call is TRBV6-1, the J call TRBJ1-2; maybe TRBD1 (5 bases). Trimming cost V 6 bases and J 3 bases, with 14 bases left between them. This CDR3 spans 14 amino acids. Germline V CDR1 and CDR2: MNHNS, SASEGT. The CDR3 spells CASRKRGLHYGYTF. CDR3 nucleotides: TGTGCCAGCAGGAAGAGGGGCTTACACTATGGCTACACCTTC.

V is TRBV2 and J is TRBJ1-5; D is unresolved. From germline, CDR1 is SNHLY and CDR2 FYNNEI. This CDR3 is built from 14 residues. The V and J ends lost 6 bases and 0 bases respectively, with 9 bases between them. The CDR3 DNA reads TGTGCCAGCAGGCTGGACGGTAGCAATCAGCCCCAGCATTTT. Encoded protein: CASRLDGSNQPQHF.

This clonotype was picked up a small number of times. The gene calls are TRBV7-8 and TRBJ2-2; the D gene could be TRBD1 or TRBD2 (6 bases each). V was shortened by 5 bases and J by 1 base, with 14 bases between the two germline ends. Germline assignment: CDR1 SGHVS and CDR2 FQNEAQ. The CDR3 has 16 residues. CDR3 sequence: CASSLLGGGNTGELFF. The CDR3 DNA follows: TGTGCCAGCAGCCTCCTAGGGGGAGGGAACACCGGGGAGCTGTTTTTT.

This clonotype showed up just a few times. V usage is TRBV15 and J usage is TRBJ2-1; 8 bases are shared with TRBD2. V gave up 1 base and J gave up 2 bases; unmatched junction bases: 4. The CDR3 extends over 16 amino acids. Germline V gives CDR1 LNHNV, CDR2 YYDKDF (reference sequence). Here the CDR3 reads CATSRVRGAAYNEQFF. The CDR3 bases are TGTGCCACCAGCAGAGTGCGGGGGGCGGCCTACAATGAGCAGTTCTTC.

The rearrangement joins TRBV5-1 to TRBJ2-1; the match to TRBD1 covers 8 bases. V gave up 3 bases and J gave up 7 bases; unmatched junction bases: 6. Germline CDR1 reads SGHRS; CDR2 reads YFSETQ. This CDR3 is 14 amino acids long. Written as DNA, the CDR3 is TGCGCCAGCAGCTGGACAGGGTTTCAGAATGAGCAGTTCTTC. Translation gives CASSWTGFQNEQFF.

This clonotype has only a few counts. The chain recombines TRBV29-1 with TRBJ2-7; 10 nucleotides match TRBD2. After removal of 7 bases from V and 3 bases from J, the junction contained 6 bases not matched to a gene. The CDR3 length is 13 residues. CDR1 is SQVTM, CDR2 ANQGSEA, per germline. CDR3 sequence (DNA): TGCAGCGCCGAGGCTAGCGGGAGCTACGAGCAGTACTTC. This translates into CSAEASGSYEQYF.

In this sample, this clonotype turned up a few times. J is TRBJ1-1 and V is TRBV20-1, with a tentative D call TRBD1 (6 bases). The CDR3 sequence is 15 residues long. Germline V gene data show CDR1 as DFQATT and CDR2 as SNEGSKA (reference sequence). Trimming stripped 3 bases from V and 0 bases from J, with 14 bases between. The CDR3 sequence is CSASEPRGLNTEAFF. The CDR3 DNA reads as TGCAGTGCTAGTGAACCCAGGGGTTTGAACACTGAAGCTTTCTTT.

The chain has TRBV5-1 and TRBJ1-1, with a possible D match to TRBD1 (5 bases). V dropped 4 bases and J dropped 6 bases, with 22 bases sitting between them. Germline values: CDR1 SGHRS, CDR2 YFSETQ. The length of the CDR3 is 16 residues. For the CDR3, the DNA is TGCGCCAGCAGCCTGTCATTTCGGGGGATCGGCGCTGAAGCTTTCTTT. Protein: CASSLSFRGIGAEAFF.

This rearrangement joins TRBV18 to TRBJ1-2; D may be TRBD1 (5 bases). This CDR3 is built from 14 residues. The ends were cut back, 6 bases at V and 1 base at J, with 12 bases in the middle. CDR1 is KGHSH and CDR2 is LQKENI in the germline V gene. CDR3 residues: CASSSGADNYGYTF. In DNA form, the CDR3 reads TGTGCCAGCTCGTCCGGGGCCGATAACTATGGCTACACCTTC.

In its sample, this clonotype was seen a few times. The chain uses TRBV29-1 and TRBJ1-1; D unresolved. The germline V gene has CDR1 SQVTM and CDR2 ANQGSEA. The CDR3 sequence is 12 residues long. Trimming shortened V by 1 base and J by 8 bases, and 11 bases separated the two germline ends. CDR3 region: CSVEGVSIEAFF. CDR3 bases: TGCAGCGTTGAAGGAGTGAGTATAGAAGCTTTCTTT.

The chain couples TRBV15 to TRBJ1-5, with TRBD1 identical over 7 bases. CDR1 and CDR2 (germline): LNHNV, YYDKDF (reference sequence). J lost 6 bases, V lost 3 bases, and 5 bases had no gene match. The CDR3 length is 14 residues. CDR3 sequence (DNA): TGTGCCACCAGCAGGAAGGGGACAGTTCAGCCCCAGCATTTT. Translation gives CATSRKGTVQPQHF. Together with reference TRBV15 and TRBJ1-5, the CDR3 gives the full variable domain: DAMVIQNPRYQVTQFGKPVTLSCSQTLNHNVMYWYQQKSSQAPKLLFHYYDKDFNNEADTPDNFQSRRPNTSFCFLDIRSPGLGDTAMYLCATSRKGTVQPQHFGDGTRLSIL.

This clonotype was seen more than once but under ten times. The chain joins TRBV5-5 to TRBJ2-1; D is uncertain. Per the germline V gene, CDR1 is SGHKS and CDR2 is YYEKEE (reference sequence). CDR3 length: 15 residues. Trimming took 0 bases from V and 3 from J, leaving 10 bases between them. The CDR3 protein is CASSLAGWNYNEQFF. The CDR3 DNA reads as TGTGCCAGCAGCTTGGCCGGATGGAACTACAATGAGCAGTTCTTC.

The CDR3 spells CASSFFGTGILGNTIYF. CDR3 nucleotide sequence: TGTGCCAGCAGTTTCTTCGGGACAGGGATTCTTGGAAACACCATATATTTT. The chain links TRBV28 to TRBJ1-3; the match to TRBD1 covers 9 bases. V lost 3 bases, J lost 3 bases, and 9 bases stayed unmatched. Germline V lookup: CDR1 MDHEN, CDR2 SYDVKM. CDR3 length: 17 amino acids.

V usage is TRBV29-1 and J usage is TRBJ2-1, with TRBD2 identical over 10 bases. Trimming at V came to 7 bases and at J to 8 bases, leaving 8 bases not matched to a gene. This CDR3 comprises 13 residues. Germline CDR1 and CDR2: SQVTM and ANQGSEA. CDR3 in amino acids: CSGLAGVGDEQFF. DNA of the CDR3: TGCAGCGGGCTAGCGGGAGTAGGGGATGAGCAGTTCTTC.

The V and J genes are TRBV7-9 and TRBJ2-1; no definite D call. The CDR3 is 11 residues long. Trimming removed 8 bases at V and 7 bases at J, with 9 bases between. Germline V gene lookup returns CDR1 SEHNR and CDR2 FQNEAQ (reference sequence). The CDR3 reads CASLFGNEQFF. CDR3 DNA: TGTGCCAGCCTGTTCGGGAATGAGCAGTTCTTC.

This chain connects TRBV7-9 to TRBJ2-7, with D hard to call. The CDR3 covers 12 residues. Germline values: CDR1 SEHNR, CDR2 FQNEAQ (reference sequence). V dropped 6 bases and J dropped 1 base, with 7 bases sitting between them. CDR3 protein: CASRSESYEQYF. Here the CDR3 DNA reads TGTGCCAGCAGATCGGAGTCCTACGAGCAGTACTTC. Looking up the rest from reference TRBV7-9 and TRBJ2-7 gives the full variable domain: DTGVSQNPRHKITKRGQNVTFRCDPISEHNRLYWYRQTLGQGPEFLTYFQNEAQLEKSRLLSDRFSAERPKGSFSTLEIQRTEQGDSAMYLCASRSESYEQYFGPGTRLTVT.

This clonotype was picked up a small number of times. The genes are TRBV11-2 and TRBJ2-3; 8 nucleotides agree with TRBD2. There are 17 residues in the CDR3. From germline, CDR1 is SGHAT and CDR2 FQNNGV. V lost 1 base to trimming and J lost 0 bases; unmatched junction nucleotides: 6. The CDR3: CASSLGVGGGSTDTQYF. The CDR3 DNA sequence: TGTGCCAGCAGCTTAGGTGTTGGCGGGGGGAGCACAGATACGCAGTATTTT.

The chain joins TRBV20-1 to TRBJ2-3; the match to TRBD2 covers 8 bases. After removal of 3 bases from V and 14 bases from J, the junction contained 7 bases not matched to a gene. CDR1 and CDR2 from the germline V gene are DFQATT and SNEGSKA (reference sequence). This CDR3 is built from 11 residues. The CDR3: CSASGGTSRYF. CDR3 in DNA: TGCAGTGCTAGCGGTGGGACTAGTCGGTATTTT.

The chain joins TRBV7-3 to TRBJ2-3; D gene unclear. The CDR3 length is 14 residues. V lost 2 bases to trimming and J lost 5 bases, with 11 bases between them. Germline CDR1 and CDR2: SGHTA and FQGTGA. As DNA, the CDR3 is TGTGCCAGCAGCTTAGGCGGCCTTCTAGATACGCAGTATTTT. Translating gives CASSLGGLLDTQYF. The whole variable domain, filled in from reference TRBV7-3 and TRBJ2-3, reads GAGVSQTPSNKVTEKGKYVELRCDPISGHTALYWYRQSLGQGPEFLIYFQGTGAADDSGLPNDRFFAVRPEGSVSTLKIQRTERGDSAVYLCASSLGGLLDTQYFGPGTRLTVL.

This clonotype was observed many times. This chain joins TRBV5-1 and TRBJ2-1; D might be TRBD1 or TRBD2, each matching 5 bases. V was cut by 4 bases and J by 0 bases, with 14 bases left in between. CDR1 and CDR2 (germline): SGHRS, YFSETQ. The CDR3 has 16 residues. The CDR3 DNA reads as TGCGCCAGCAGCCTCACTAGGGGAAGCTCCTACAATGAGCAGTTCTTC. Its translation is CASSLTRGSSYNEQFF.

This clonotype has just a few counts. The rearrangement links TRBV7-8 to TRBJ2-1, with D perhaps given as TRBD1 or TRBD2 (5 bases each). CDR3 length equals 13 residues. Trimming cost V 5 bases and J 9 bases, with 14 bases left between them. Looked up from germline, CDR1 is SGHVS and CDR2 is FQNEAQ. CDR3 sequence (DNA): TGTGCCAGCAGCCTACTGTCGAGGGGTGAGCAGTTCTTC. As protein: CASSLLSRGEQFF.

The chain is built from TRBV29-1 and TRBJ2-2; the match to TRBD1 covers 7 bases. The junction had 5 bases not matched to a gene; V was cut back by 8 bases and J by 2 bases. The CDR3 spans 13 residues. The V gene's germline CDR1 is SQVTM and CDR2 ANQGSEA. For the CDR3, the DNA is TGCAGCCACAGGGGTATTAACACCGGGGAGCTGTTTTTT. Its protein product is CSHRGINTGELFF.

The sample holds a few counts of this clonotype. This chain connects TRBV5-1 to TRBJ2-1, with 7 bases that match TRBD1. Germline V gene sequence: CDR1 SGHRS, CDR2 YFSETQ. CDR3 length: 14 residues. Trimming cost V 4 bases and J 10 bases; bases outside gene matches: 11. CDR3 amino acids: CASSIPGPRGEQFF. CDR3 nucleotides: TGCGCCAGCAGCATACCGGGTCCCAGGGGGGAGCAGTTCTTC.

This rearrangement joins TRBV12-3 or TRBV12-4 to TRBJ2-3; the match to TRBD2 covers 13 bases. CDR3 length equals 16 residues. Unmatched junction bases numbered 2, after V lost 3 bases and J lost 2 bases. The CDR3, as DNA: TGTGCCAGCAGTTTCGGACTAGCGGGGGTCACAGATACGCAGTATTTT. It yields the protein CASSFGLAGVTDTQYF.

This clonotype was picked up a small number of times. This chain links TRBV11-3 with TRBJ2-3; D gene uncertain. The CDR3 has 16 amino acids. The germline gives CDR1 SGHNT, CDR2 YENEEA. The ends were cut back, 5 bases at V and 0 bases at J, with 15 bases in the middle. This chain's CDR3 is CASSPGFEYSTDTQYF. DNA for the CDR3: TGTGCCAGCAGCCCCGGTTTTGAATACAGCACAGATACGCAGTATTTT.

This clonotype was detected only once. The CDR3 protein is CATSRALNFYEQYF. The CDR3 DNA follows: TGTGCCACCAGCAGAGCGCTAAACTTCTACGAGCAGTACTTC. This chain joins TRBV15 and TRBJ2-7; D unresolved. V was shortened by 1 base and J by 3 bases, with 10 bases between the two germline ends. CDR1 is LNHNV, CDR2 YYDKDF, per germline (reference sequence). This CDR3 has 14 residues.